Listed below are T cell receptor beta chains from one sample, sequenced in a study of blood T cell repertoires in COVID-19. TCRdb's copy holds only in-frame clones and misses some; the assay was immunoSEQ multiplex PCR. The sample has hundreds of thousands of clones, 80% to 90% seen once; the top ten hold more than 7.5%. Sample: PBMCs or T cells enriched from blood (not recorded which). Receptors were obtained from a woman aged 55-70 years who had recovered from COVID-19. Each CDR3 is given with its conserved first and last residue. Each record gives: J gene, V gene, clone size, D gene, CDR3 protein, CDR3 DNA. The D gene is left open where the match is weak. Some rows have no size entry. The others give once, few or many, or a class for an expanded clone.

j_call: TRBJ1-5
v_call: TRBV6-5
clone_size: once
d_call: NA
cdr3_aa: CASLAPGNSNQPQHF
cdr3_nt: TGTGCCAGCTTGGCTCCAGGGAATAGCAATCAGCCCCAGCATTTT

j_call: TRBJ2-1
v_call: TRBV5-1
clone_size: NA
d_call: NA
cdr3_aa: CASSLSGVNIDEQFF
cdr3_nt: TGCGCCAGCAGCTTATCAGGGGTCAACATCGATGAGCAGTTCTTC

j_call: TRBJ1-1
v_call: TRBV11-2
clone_size: NA
d_call: NA
cdr3_aa: CASSLGGDEAFF
cdr3_nt: TGTGCCAGCAGCTTAGGGGGAGACGAAGCTTTCTTT

j_call: TRBJ1-1
v_call: TRBV9
clone_size: NA
d_call: NA
cdr3_aa: CASSVVSLSGNAEAFF
cdr3_nt: TGTGCCAGCAGCGTAGTTTCCCTTTCAGGGAATGCTGAAGCTTTCTTT

j_call: TRBJ1-4
v_call: TRBV6-1
clone_size: NA
d_call: NA
cdr3_aa: CASSEVAAGWQFF
cdr3_nt: TGTGCCAGCAGTGAAGTAGCGGCAGGGTGGCAGTTTTTT

j_call: TRBJ2-7
v_call: TRBV14
clone_size: NA
d_call: NA
cdr3_aa: CASSPYDRSSYEQYF
cdr3_nt: TGTGCCAGCAGCCCCTACGACAGGAGCTCCTACGAGCAGTACTTC

j_call: TRBJ2-1
v_call: TRBV30
clone_size: once
d_call: NA
cdr3_aa: CAWSVRRLDGNEQFF
cdr3_nt: TGTGCCTGGAGTGTACGGAGGCTAGATGGGAATGAGCAGTTCTTC

j_call: TRBJ2-2
v_call: TRBV5-1
clone_size: NA
d_call: NA
cdr3_aa: CATTQGTDTGELFF
cdr3_nt: TGCGCCACCACACAGGGCACGGACACCGGGGAGCTGTTTTTT

j_call: TRBJ1-5
v_call: TRBV3-1/TRBV3-2
clone_size: NA
d_call: NA
cdr3_aa: CASSQGWQGGQPQHF
cdr3_nt: TGTGCCAGCAGCCAAGGGTGGCAGGGAGGCCAGCCCCAGCATTTT

j_call: TRBJ2-3
v_call: TRBV27
clone_size: once
d_call: TRBD2
cdr3_aa: CASSSLGLAGASTDTQYF
cdr3_nt: TGTGCCAGCAGTTCTCTGGGACTAGCGGGGGCTAGCACAGATACGCAGTATTTT

j_call: TRBJ2-3
v_call: TRBV12-3/TRBV12-4
clone_size: NA
d_call: NA
cdr3_aa: CASSGTRTDTQYF
cdr3_nt: TGTGCCAGCAGTGGCACCCGCACAGATACGCAGTATTTT

j_call: TRBJ1-2
v_call: TRBV29-1
clone_size: once
d_call: NA
cdr3_aa: CSVEVAGLQGEGGYTF
cdr3_nt: TGCAGCGTTGAGGTAGCAGGACTGCAAGGAGAGGGTGGCTACACCTTC

j_call: TRBJ2-1
v_call: TRBV24-1
clone_size: NA
d_call: NA
cdr3_aa: CATSEHSSDEQFF
cdr3_nt: TGTGCCACCAGTGAGCACAGTTCAGATGAGCAGTTCTTC

j_call: TRBJ2-2
v_call: TRBV19
clone_size: NA
d_call: NA
cdr3_aa: CASSLQQAIDTGELFF
cdr3_nt: TGTGCCAGTAGTCTCCAACAGGCAATCGACACCGGGGAGCTGTTTTTT

j_call: TRBJ1-1
v_call: TRBV6-5
clone_size: NA
d_call: TRBD1
cdr3_aa: CASTRQGAVTEAFF
cdr3_nt: TGTGCCAGCACCCGACAGGGGGCGGTCACTGAAGCTTTCTTT

j_call: TRBJ1-4
v_call: TRBV6-1
clone_size: NA
d_call: TRBD1
cdr3_aa: CASSEESGQGKKLFF
cdr3_nt: TGTGCCAGCAGTGAAGAGTCGGGACAGGGGAAAAAACTGTTTTTT

j_call: TRBJ1-2
v_call: TRBV23-1
clone_size: NA
d_call: TRBD1
cdr3_aa: CASSQSRWTGDGYTF
cdr3_nt: TGCGCCAGCAGTCAATCACGATGGACAGGGGATGGCTACACCTTC

j_call: TRBJ2-3
v_call: TRBV24-1
clone_size: NA
d_call: TRBD2
cdr3_aa: CATSDLIASGGTDTQYF
cdr3_nt: TGTGCCACCAGTGATTTAATTGCTAGCGGGGGCACAGATACGCAGTATTTT

j_call: TRBJ2-1
v_call: TRBV3-1/TRBV3-2
clone_size: NA
d_call: NA
cdr3_aa: CASSQRGNEQFF
cdr3_nt: TGTGCCAGCAGCCAACGGGGCAATGAGCAGTTCTTC

j_call: TRBJ2-2
v_call: TRBV5-1
clone_size: NA
d_call: NA
cdr3_aa: CASSLIPGAINTGELFF
cdr3_nt: TGCGCCAGCAGCTTGATTCCGGGAGCGATCAACACCGGGGAGCTGTTTTTT

j_call: TRBJ2-3
v_call: TRBV5-1
clone_size: NA
d_call: TRBD1
cdr3_aa: CASSLTGVSTDTQYF
cdr3_nt: TGCGCCAGCAGCTTGACAGGGGTCAGCACAGATACGCAGTATTTT

j_call: TRBJ1-1
v_call: TRBV14
clone_size: once
d_call: NA
cdr3_aa: CASSQIGTRAFF
cdr3_nt: TGTGCCAGCAGCCAAATCGGAACCAGGGCTTTCTTT